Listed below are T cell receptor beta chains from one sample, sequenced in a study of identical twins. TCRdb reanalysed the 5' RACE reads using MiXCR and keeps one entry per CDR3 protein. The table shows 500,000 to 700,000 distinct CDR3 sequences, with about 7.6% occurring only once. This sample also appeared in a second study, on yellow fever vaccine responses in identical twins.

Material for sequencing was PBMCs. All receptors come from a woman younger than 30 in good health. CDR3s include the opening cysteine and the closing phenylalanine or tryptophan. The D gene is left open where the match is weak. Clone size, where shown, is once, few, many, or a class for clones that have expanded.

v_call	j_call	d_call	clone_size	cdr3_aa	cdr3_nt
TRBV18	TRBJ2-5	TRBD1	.	CASSPFGQGQTETQYF	TGTGCCAGCTCACCGTTTGGACAGGGACAGACAGAGACCCAGTACTTC
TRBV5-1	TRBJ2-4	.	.	CASSPGQSGFGLRLLAKNIQYF	TGCGCCAGCAGCCCAGGACAGAGCGGCTTCGGTCTAAGACTCCTAGCCAAAAACATTCAGTACTTC
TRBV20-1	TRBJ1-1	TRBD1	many	CSARGDRGAEAFF	TGCAGTGCTAGGGGGGACAGGGGGGCTGAAGCTTTCTTT
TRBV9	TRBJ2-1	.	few	CASSVSLGGTYNEQFF	TGTGCCAGCAGCGTATCCCTGGGAGGTACCTACAATGAGCAGTTCTTC
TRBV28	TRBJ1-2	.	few	CASGDERYYGYTF	TGTGCCAGCGGGGATGAGCGATACTATGGCTACACCTTC
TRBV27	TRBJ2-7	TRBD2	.	CASSQGLADEQYF	TGTGCCAGCAGCCAGGGACTAGCTGACGAGCAGTACTTC
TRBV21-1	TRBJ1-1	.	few	CASSNGMVNTEAFF	TGTGCCAGCAGCAATGGGATGGTGAACACTGAAGCTTTCTTT
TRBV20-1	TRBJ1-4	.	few	CSARSFATNEKLFF	TGCAGTGCTAGGTCCTTTGCAACTAATGAAAAACTGTTTTTT
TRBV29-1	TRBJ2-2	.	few	CSVVAMGGELFF	TGCAGCGTTGTAGCGATGGGGGGGGAGCTGTTTTTT
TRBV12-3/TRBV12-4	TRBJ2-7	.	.	CASSLLTVTGEQYF	TGTGCCAGCAGTTTGTTGACAGTGACCGGCGAGCAGTACTTC
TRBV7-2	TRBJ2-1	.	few	CASSLARGYNEQFF	TGTGCCAGCAGCTTGGCTAGGGGGTACAATGAGCAGTTCTTC
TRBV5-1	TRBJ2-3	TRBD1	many	CASSLEGQGADTQYF	TGCGCCAGCAGCTTGGAGGGACAGGGGGCAGATACGCAGTATTTT
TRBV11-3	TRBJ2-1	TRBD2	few	CASSLEGLTLNNEQFF	TGTGCCAGCAGCTTAGAGGGACTAACCTTAAACAATGAGCAGTTCTTC
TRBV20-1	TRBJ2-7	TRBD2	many	CSARGPGLAGSYEQYF	TGCAGTGCTAGAGGACCGGGACTAGCGGGATCCTACGAGCAGTACTTC
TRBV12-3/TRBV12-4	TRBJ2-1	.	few	CASSFTQSSYNEQFF	TGTGCCAGCAGTTTCACACAGAGCTCCTACAATGAGCAGTTCTTC
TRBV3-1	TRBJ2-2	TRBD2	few	CASSYRTSGKSDGELFF	TGTGCCAGCAGCTACCGGACTAGCGGGAAATCGGACGGGGAGCTGTTTTTT
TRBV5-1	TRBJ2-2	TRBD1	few	CASSPGQGAYTGELFF	TGCGCCAGCAGCCCGGGACAGGGGGCTTACACCGGGGAGCTGTTTTTT
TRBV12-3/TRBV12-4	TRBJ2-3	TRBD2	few	CASSRKLAGESDTQYF	TGTGCCAGCAGTCGAAAACTAGCGGGAGAGTCAGATACGCAGTATTTT
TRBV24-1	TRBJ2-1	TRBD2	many	CATSDPKTSGVYNEQFF	TGTGCCACCAGTGATCCAAAGACTAGCGGTGTCTACAATGAGCAGTTCTTC
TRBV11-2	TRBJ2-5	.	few	CASSRSGKFQETQYF	TGTGCCAGCAGCCGATCGGGTAAATTCCAAGAGACCCAGTACTTC
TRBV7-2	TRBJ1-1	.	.	CASSLRAALNTEAFF	TGTGCCAGCAGCTTAAGGGCAGCCCTGAACACTGAAGCTTTCTTT
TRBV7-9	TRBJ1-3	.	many	CASSSGKTTSGNTIYF	TGTGCCAGCAGCTCGGGAAAAACCACCTCTGGAAACACCATATATTTT
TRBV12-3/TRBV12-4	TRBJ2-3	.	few	CASSLATGNTDTQYF	TGTGCCAGCAGTTTAGCCACAGGGAACACAGATACGCAGTATTTT
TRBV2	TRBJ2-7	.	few	CASSVQQAYEQYF	TGTGCCAGCAGTGTCCAACAGGCCTACGAGCAGTACTTC
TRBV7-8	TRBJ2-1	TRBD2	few	CASTSGFENEQFF	TGTGCCTCTACTAGCGGATTTGAGAATGAGCAGTTCTTC
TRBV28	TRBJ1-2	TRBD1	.	CASSFGTVNYGYTF	TGTGCCAGCAGTTTTGGGACAGTTAACTATGGCTACACCTTC
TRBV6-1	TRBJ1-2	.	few	CASRGMGEIWSYTF	TGTGCCAGCAGGGGTATGGGGGAGATTTGGAGCTACACCTTC
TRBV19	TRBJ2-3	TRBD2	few	CASSGGGTQYF	TGTGCCAGTTCGGGGGGGGGTACGCAGTATTTT
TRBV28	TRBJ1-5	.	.	CASGGSTSIPSAQHF	TGTGCCAGCGGGGGATCTACTAGTATCCCCTCAGCCCAGCATTTT
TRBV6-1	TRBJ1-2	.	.	CASSEADGTNYGYTF	TGTGCCAGCAGTGAGGCGGACGGGACGAACTATGGCTACACCTTC
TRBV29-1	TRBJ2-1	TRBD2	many	CSVEGRSGSSYNEQFF	TGCAGCGTTGAAGGCCGGAGCGGGAGCTCCTACAATGAGCAGTTCTTC
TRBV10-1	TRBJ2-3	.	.	CASSDQGLNTDTQYF	TGCGCCAGCAGTGATCAGGGGTTGAACACAGATACGCAGTATTTT
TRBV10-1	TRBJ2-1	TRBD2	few	CASSPTSGTGNEQFF	TGCGCCAGCAGCCCGACTAGCGGGACAGGGAATGAGCAGTTCTTC
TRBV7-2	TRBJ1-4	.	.	CASSLDKRGEKLFF	TGTGCCAGCAGCTTGGATAAAAGAGGAGAAAAACTGTTTTTT
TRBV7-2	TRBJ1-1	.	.	CASSLPAGGGFGEAFF	TGTGCCAGCAGCTTACCCGCGGGAGGGGGTTTCGGTGAAGCTTTCTTT